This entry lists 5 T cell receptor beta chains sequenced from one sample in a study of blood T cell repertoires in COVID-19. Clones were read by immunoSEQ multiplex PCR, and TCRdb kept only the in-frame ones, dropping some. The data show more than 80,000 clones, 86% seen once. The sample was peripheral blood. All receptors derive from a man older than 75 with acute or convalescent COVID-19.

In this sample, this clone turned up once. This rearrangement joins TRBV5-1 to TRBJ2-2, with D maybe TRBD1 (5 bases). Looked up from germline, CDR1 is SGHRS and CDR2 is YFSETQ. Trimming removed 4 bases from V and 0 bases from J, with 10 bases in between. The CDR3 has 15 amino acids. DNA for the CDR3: TGCGCCAGCAGCCCGACAGCCGCGAACACCGGGGAGCTGTTTTTT. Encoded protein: CASSPTAANTGELFF.

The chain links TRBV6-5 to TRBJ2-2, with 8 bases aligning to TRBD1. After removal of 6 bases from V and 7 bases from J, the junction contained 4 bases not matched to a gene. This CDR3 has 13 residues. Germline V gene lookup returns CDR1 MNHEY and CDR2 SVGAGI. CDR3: CASSLTGDGELFF. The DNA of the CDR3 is TGTGCCAGCAGCCTGACAGGGGACGGGGAGCTGTTTTTT.

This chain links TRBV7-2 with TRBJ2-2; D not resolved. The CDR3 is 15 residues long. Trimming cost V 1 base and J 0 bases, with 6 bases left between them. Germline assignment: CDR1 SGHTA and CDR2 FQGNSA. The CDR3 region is CASSLEGANTGELFF. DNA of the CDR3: TGTGCCAGCAGCTTAGAAGGAGCGAACACCGGGGAGCTGTTTTTT.

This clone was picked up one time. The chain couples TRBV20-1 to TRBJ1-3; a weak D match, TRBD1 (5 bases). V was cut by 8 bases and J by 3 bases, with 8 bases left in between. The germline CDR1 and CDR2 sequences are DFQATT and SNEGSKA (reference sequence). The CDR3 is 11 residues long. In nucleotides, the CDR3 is TGCAGTTCGACAGTTGGAAACACCATATATTTT. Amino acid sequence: CSSTVGNTIYF.

The CDR3 loop is CASRKWEGSDTQYF. For the CDR3, the DNA is TGTGCCAGCAGAAAGTGGGAGGGTTCAGATACGCAGTATTTT. The chain has TRBV6-5 and TRBJ2-3; 7 bases are a match to TRBD2. With 6 bases clipped from V and 4 bases from J, the junction kept 7 bases outside the gene matches. This CDR3 has 14 residues. Germline V gene sequence: CDR1 MNHEY, CDR2 SVGAGI.